The present TCR beta chain was sequenced within a study of blood T cell repertoires in COVID-19. Across the study: PBMCs, B-cell-depleted T cells, or T cells were the source of the cDNA or gDNA that made up the material.

Data came from immunoSEQ multiplex PCR; TCRdb stores just in-frame clones and leaves some out. Altogether approximately 170,000 clones are present, 80% to 90% being singletons, with the ten largest covering around 9%. The germline V gene has CDR1 SGHAT and CDR2 FQNNGV. The J segment lost 1 base and the V segment lost 6 bases, leaving 1 base of the junction unmatched. The CDR3 is 13 residues long. Sample: peripheral blood. The sequence came from a man in his fifties with active or convalescent COVID-19. The genes are TRBV11-2 and TRBJ1-1, with 8 nucleotides matching TRBD1. This CDR3 reads CASRGQGNTEAFF. CDR3 nucleotides: TGTGCCAGCAGAGGACAGGGGAACACTGAAGCTTTCTTT.